Listed below are T cell receptor beta chains from one sample, sequenced in a study of technical replicates of blood from a few donors. Measured with immunoSEQ multiplex PCR; TCRdb has only the in-frame clones, and not every one. In the table there are roughly 79,000 clones, around 92% of which are singletons. The sequencing input was T cells isolated from PBMCs. Receptor source: a human donor in good health. Each CDR3 is given with its conserved first and last residue. D genes are given only for firm matches. Expanded clones are given a class, and other clones once, few, many or no size at all.

- | 16 | TRBJ1-2 | - | TRBV9 | CASSVFDHVRGYGYTF | TGTGCCAGCAGCGTATTCGACCACGTCAGGGGCTATGGCTACACCTTC
- | 19 | TRBJ2-2 | - | TRBV7-3 | CASSLYAPQTGGGTGELFF | TGTGCCAGCAGCTTATACGCCCCCCAAACAGGGGGGGGTACCGGGGAGCTGTTTTTT
- | 15 | TRBJ2-5 | - | TRBV5-4 | CASSFPGEHRQTQYF | TGTGCCAGCAGCTTTCCGGGGGAGCATCGACAGACCCAGTACTTC
- | 13 | TRBJ1-1 | - | TRBV2 | CASIRDLNTEAFF | TGTGCCAGCATAAGGGACTTGAACACTGAAGCTTTCTTT
- | 15 | TRBJ1-4 | - | TRBV27 | CASSLSGGVLEKLFF | TGTGCCAGCAGTTTATCAGGGGGTGTTCTAGAAAAACTGTTTTTT
- | 15 | TRBJ2-5 | - | TRBV18 | CASSQKRHTEETQYF | TGTGCCAGCTCCCAGAAACGACACACCGAAGAGACCCAGTACTTC
- | 15 | TRBJ1-5 | - | TRBV21-1 | CASSKVDYSDQPQHF | TGTGCCAGCAGCAAAGTCGACTATTCTGATCAGCCCCAGCATTTT
- | 15 | TRBJ1-2 | TRBD1 | TRBV5-1 | CASSIAGTGNYGYTF | TGCGCCAGCAGCATAGCCGGGACAGGCAACTATGGCTACACCTTC
- | 15 | TRBJ2-1 | TRBD2 | TRBV19 | CASSKGLSKDDEQFF | TGTGCCAGTAGTAAGGGACTATCTAAGGACGATGAGCAGTTCTTC
few | 14 | TRBJ2-1 | - | TRBV7-9 | CASSLEFSGNEQFF | TGTGCCAGCAGCTTAGAATTCAGCGGGAATGAGCAGTTCTTC
- | 13 | TRBJ2-1 | TRBD2 | TRBV6-5 | CASSRLAGNEQFF | TGTGCCAGCAGTAGACTAGCGGGAAATGAGCAGTTCTTC
- | 16 | TRBJ1-1 | TRBD1 | TRBV28 | CASSVQGAYLNTEAFF | TGTGCCAGCAGTGTACAGGGGGCGTATCTGAACACTGAAGCTTTCTTT
- | 13 | TRBJ1-2 | TRBD1 | TRBV19 | CASMDRALYGYTF | TGTGCCAGTATGGACAGGGCCCTCTATGGCTACACCTTC